This is a list of T cell receptor beta chains from one sample in a study of immune heterogeneity within non-small cell lung tumors. TCRdb reanalysed the multiplex PCR reads using MiXCR and keeps one entry per CDR3 protein. The sample holds under 2,500 distinct CDR3 sequences; 20% to 30% are singletons and the top ten take roughly 8%. Sequencing used lung tumor tissue. The receptors stem from a woman between 55 and 75 years old with non-small cell lung cancer. Each CDR3 is given with its conserved first and last residue. A D gene is named only where the DNA matches it firmly. For some rows the clone size is stated as once, few or many, or as a class when expanded; others skip it.

>few|TRBJ2-5|TRBV11-2|.
CASSPRRTRWETQYF
TGTGCCAGCAGCCCTCGGCGGACCCGGTGGGAGACCCAGTACTTC
>.|TRBJ2-5|TRBV28|TRBD2
CASSSLLPAGGETQYF
TGTGCCAGCAGTTCACTTCTACCAGCGGGAGGGGAGACCCAGTACTTC
>few|TRBJ2-5|TRBV30|.
CARSGGTHETQYF
TGTGCCCGCTCTGGGGGGACTCATGAGACCCAGTACTTC
>.|TRBJ2-1|TRBV20-1|.
CSADRASSYNEQFF
TGCAGTGCTGATCGAGCTTCCTCCTACAATGAGCAGTTCTTC
>few|TRBJ2-1|TRBV9|TRBD2
CASSVTRTSGRFYNEQFF
TGTGCCAGCAGCGTAACCAGGACTAGCGGGAGATTCTACAATGAGCAGTTCTTC
>.|TRBJ2-1|TRBV12-3/TRBV12-4|.
CASSYQLAASSYNEQFF
TGTGCCAGCAGTTATCAACTAGCTGCCAGCTCCTACAATGAGCAGTTCTTC
>.|TRBJ2-1|TRBV7-2|.
CASSRQESGFNEQFF
TGTGCCAGCAGTCGCCAGGAAAGCGGATTCAATGAGCAGTTCTTC
>medium-sized|TRBJ2-3|TRBV6-2/TRBV6-3|TRBD2
CASSYRGLTGTSEPTDTQYF
TGTGCCAGCAGTTATCGGGGGCTTACCGGGACTAGCGAACCCACAGATACGCAGTATTTT
>medium-sized|TRBJ2-7|TRBV28|.
CASGERTSPYEQYF
TGTGCCAGCGGGGAGAGGACTTCCCCCTACGAGCAGTACTTC
>once|TRBJ2-3|TRBV7-3|.
CASSPIASRWDTQYF
TGTGCCAGCAGCCCTATAGCTTCGAGGTGGGATACGCAGTATTTT
>large|TRBJ1-6|TRBV27|.
CASRSPRHLYNSPLHF
TGTGCCAGCAGATCCCCTAGGCACCTCTATAATTCACCCCTCCACTTT
>medium-sized|TRBJ1-6|TRBV24-1|.
CATSDRVPNSPLHF
TGTGCCACCAGTGACAGGGTACCGAATTCACCCCTCCACTTT
>.|TRBJ1-4|TRBV5-1|.
CASSATGQVNEKLFF
TGCGCCAGCAGCGCCACAGGGCAAGTTAATGAAAAACTGTTTTTT
>medium-sized|TRBJ1-6|TRBV7-3|.
CASSSTGNSPLHF
TGTGCCAGCAGCTCCACAGGGAATTCACCCCTCCACTTT
>few|TRBJ1-1|TRBV7-8|.
CASSRVGTEAFF
TGTGCCAGCAGCCGGGTGGGGACTGAAGCTTTCTTT
>few|TRBJ2-1|TRBV2|TRBD1
CASSVTGGSYNEQFF
TGTGCCAGCAGTGTAACAGGGGGCTCCTACAATGAGCAGTTCTTC
>.|TRBJ2-7|TRBV19|.
CSSSTRQGYEQYF
TGTTCCAGTAGCACCCGTCAGGGTTACGAGCAGTACTTC
>few|TRBJ1-2|TRBV29-1|TRBD1
CSVSTGVGGYTF
TGCAGCGTTTCAACAGGGGTTGGAGGCTACACCTTC
>.|TRBJ2-1|TRBV30|.
CAWKAGLGYNEQFF
TGTGCCTGGAAGGCGGGGCTGGGGTACAATGAGCAGTTCTTC
>large|TRBJ2-7|TRBV28|.
CASSLRGWGTYEQYF
TGTGCCAGCAGTTTACGGGGTTGGGGTACCTACGAGCAGTACTTC
>medium-sized|TRBJ2-7|TRBV3-1|.
CASSRSRVTHEQYF
TGTGCCAGCAGCCGCAGTAGGGTTACCCACGAGCAGTACTTC
>few|TRBJ1-3|TRBV14|TRBD1
CASRRTGIGNTIYF
TGTGCCAGCAGACGGACAGGGATCGGAAACACCATATATTTT
>large|TRBJ2-2|TRBV4-3|.
CASSRSESGSGELFF
TGCGCCAGCAGCCGCTCAGAGTCGGGGTCCGGGGAGCTGTTTTTT
>.|TRBJ2-5|TRBV20-1|.
CSARKSARGYETQYF
TGCAGTGCTAGAAAATCGGCTAGAGGGTATGAGACCCAGTACTTC
>.|TRBJ2-5|TRBV20-1|.
CSARDLHAGRETQYF
TGCAGTGCTAGAGACCTTCACGCGGGGAGAGAGACCCAGTACTTC
>few|TRBJ2-5|TRBV5-1|.
CASSSEVETQYF
TGCGCCAGCAGCTCTGAGGTGGAGACCCAGTACTTC
>large|TRBJ2-7|TRBV20-1|.
CSASDGYEQYF
TGCAGTGCTAGCGACGGGTACGAGCAGTACTTC
>medium-sized|TRBJ2-7|TRBV30|.
CAWRPLGTYNHEQYF
TGTGCCTGGAGACCCTTAGGGACGTACAACCACGAGCAGTACTTC
>medium-sized|TRBJ2-7|TRBV5-1|.
CASSLSVSSEQYF
TGCGCCAGCAGCTTGTCGGTATCCTCCGAGCAGTACTTC
>medium-sized|TRBJ1-6|TRBV2|.
CASSLSGSPLHF
TGTGCCAGCAGCCTAAGTGGGTCACCCCTCCACTTT
>.|TRBJ2-5|TRBV19|TRBD2
CASSMGTRGAVDF
TGTGCAAGTAGTATGGGGACTAGGGGGGCCGTGGACTTC
>large|TRBJ1-2|TRBV5-1|TRBD1
CASSWDGQGVGGYTF
TGCGCCAGCAGCTGGGATGGACAGGGGGTTGGTGGCTACACCTTC
>medium-sized|TRBJ1-1|TRBV19|.
CASRVTGNTEAFF
TGTGCCAGTAGGGTGACAGGGAACACTGAAGCTTTCTTT
>.|TRBJ2-2|TRBV25-1|.
CASSRQGDTGELFF
TGTGCCAGCAGTAGGCAGGGAGACACCGGGGAGCTGTTTTTT
>medium-sized|TRBJ1-1|TRBV28|.
CATRLGAYTEAFF
TGTGCCACTCGACTGGGGGCGTACACTGAAGCTTTCTTT
>large|TRBJ2-1|TRBV9|.
CASSVYSYNEQFF
TGTGCCAGCAGCGTATACTCCTACAATGAGCAGTTCTTC
>few|TRBJ1-2|TRBV5-6|.
CASSRDSRGYGYTF
TGTGCCAGCAGCCGGGACTCCCGAGGCTATGGCTACACCTTC
>.|TRBJ2-2|TRBV6-1|.
CASSLMGVNTGELFF
TGTGCCAGCAGCCTCATGGGGGTGAACACCGGGGAGCTGTTTTTT
>.|TRBJ2-7|TRBV7-9|TRBD2
CASIGSGEGVGKYF
TGTGCCAGCATAGGATCCGGGGAGGGCGTCGGGAAGTACTTC
>.|TRBJ2-1|TRBV9|TRBD2
CASSDELAGYNEQFF
TGTGCCAGCAGCGATGAACTAGCGGGGTACAATGAGCAGTTCTTC
>.|TRBJ1-3|TRBV4-1|.
CASSQERNTIYF
TGCGCCAGCAGCCAAGAACGAAACACCATATATTTT
>once|TRBJ2-1|TRBV5-5|.
CASSAADYLYNEQFF
TGTGCCAGCAGCGCCGCCGACTATCTCTACAATGAGCAGTTCTTC
>.|TRBJ2-3|TRBV19|.
CASTGRDTQYF
TGTGCCAGTACGGGGCGGGATACGCAGTATTTT
>.|TRBJ2-5|TRBV9|.
CASNKMGGDLQETQYF
TGTGCCAGCAATAAAATGGGCGGGGACCTCCAAGAGACCCAGTACTTC
>few|TRBJ2-5|TRBV10-1|.
CASSESVQQETQYF
TGCGCCAGCAGTGAGTCGGTACAACAAGAGACCCAGTACTTC
>.|TRBJ1-2|TRBV27|.
CASIPGMGLYGYTF
TGTGCCAGCATCCCTGGTATGGGACTCTATGGCTACACCTTC
>.|TRBJ2-5|TRBV28|TRBD1
CASKYGDREETQYF
TGTGCCAGCAAGTATGGAGACAGGGAAGAGACCCAGTACTTC
>few|TRBJ2-1|TRBV6-6|TRBD2
CASSYSLLAVGPGNEQFF
TGTGCCAGCAGTTACTCGTTACTAGCGGTAGGGCCGGGAAATGAGCAGTTCTTC
>few|TRBJ2-2|TRBV6-1|.
CASSEYPVAGSSVAGELFF
TGTGCCAGCAGTGAATACCCGGTTGCTGGATCTAGCGTTGCCGGGGAGCTGTTTTTT
>.|TRBJ2-7|TRBV3-1|TRBD2
CASQKGLAGEVYEQYF
TGTGCCAGCCAAAAAGGGCTAGCGGGAGAGGTCTACGAGCAGTACTTC
>.|TRBJ2-6|TRBV20-1|.
CSAPRTLGANVLTF
TGCAGTGCGCCTAGGACGCTGGGGGCCAACGTCCTGACTTTC
>.|TRBJ2-7|TRBV5-1|TRBD1
CASSDLSGTGVYEQYF
TGCGCCAGCAGCGATCTTTCCGGGACAGGGGTGTACGAGCAGTACTTC
>few|TRBJ2-1|TRBV30|.
CAWSVKGGSSYNEQFF
TGTGCCTGGAGTGTAAAAGGAGGGAGCTCCTACAATGAGCAGTTCTTC
>few|TRBJ2-5|TRBV7-8|TRBD1
CASSPSRTGGVETQYF
TGTGCCAGCAGCCCCTCACGGACAGGGGGAGTGGAGACCCAGTACTTC
>few|TRBJ2-1|TRBV28|.
CASSLNPNEQFF
TGTGCCAGCAGTTTGAACCCAAATGAGCAGTTCTTC
>.|TRBJ2-1|TRBV2|.
CASSGAGGEQFF
TGTGCCAGCAGTGGGGCAGGCGGTGAGCAGTTCTTC
>.|TRBJ2-1|TRBV19|TRBD1
CASTPGTGGYEQFF
TGTGCCAGTACCCCCGGGACAGGGGGCTATGAGCAGTTCTTC